This T cell receptor beta chain comes out of a study of graft-versus-host responses after intestinal transplantation. The protocol was immunoSEQ multiplex PCR, while the TCRdb copy is restricted to in-frame clones and leaves out a portion. The table lists about 120,000 clones, around 93% of them singletons, with around 0.12% in the top ten. This CDR3 has 15 amino acids. In germline, CDR1 is SEHNR, CDR2 FQNEAQ (reference sequence). Trimming removed 4 bases from V and 2 bases from J, with 14 bases in between. This clone was found a few times. Its target is unknown. The source material was unstimulated CD4+ T cells sorted from spleen or lymph node cells, sampled before intestinal transplant. The origin of this receptor is a human donor who received an intestinal transplant. V and J are TRBV7-9 and TRBJ1-1; maybe TRBD1 (6 bases). The CDR3 DNA reads as TGTGCCAGCAGCTCTAGATGGGGGGCAAACACTGAAGCTTTCTTT. Translated, it gives CASSSRWGANTEAFF. Using reference TRBV7-9 and TRBJ1-1 for the parts outside the CDR3, the full variable domain is DTGVSQNPRHKITKRGQNVTFRCDPISEHNRLYWYRQTLGQGPEFLTYFQNEAQLEKSRLLSDRFSAERPKGSFSTLEIQRTEQGDSAMYLCASSSRWGANTEAFFGQGTRLTVV.